A selection of T cell receptor beta chains follows, all from one sample in a study of cytomegalovirus exposure and HLA in healthy donors. The assay was immunoSEQ multiplex PCR, and TCRdb's table has in-frame clones only and misses some. The repertoire holds approximately 190,000 clones, approximately 84% seen once, with about 2.4% in the top ten. The sequenced sample was PBMCs. These receptors all stem from a woman aged 50 to 60 in good health and CMV-seropositive. Each CDR3 is given without its conserved first and last residue.

j_call v_call cdr3_aa
TRBJ2-7 TRBV30 AWTSDYEQY
TRBJ2-2 TRBV11-3 ASSLEGTRGTGELF
TRBJ2-4 TRBV6-5 ASSYSSATMGIQY
TRBJ2-5 TRBV9 ASSVQGNQETQY
TRBJ1-2 TRBV5-5 ASSWDRGQGGYT
TRBJ2-3 TRBV29-1 SVAPPSGTQY
TRBJ1-6 TRBV5-5 ASSPPGQGAFHNSPLH
TRBJ1-1 TRBV10-3 AISGDRRGTEAF
TRBJ2-7 TRBV27 ASSLSTQTYEQY
TRBJ2-1 TRBV2 ASRIDRGGVGEQF
TRBJ1-2 TRBV9 ASSVATQGARGYT